This TCR beta chain is drawn from a study of blood T cell repertoires in COVID-19. At the level of the study: Samples taken during acute and convalescent COVID-19 were collected in the United States, Italy and Spain. PBMCs, B-cell-depleted T cells, or T cells were the source of the cDNA or gDNA that made up the material.

As processed by the authors: Nucleated cell number was recorded as an estimate derived from reference gene primer amplification. Some clones are missing from TCRdb's copy, which holds only in-frame ones; the method was immunoSEQ multiplex PCR. The V and J calls and clone size come from that table; D and trimming were worked out from the DNA. The sample holds about 200,000 clones, roughly 81% seen once. The CDR3 totals 13 residues. Germline CDR1 and CDR2: GTSNPN and SVGIG (reference sequence). V lost 5 bases to trimming and J lost 4 bases, with 14 bases between them. The chain employs TRBV30 and TRBJ1-2, with a possible D match to TRBD1 (5 bases). This TCR was sampled from a woman older than 75 with acute or convalescent COVID-19. The specimen was peripheral blood. CDR3 protein: CAWGTTGPYGYTF. For the CDR3, the DNA is TGTGCCTGGGGTACAACAGGACCCTATGGCTACACCTTC.